This T cell receptor (beta chain) was obtained from a study of CD8+ T cells in alopecia areata. Sequencing used cDNA as its template, made by extracting RNA and reverse transcribing it. Repertoires were generated with immunoSEQ multiplex PCR, while TCRdb's copy carries only in-frame clones and drops some. This sample yields around 180,000 clones, of which approximately 61% are seen a single time; under 1.2% belongs to the top ten. The CDR3 runs to 13 residues. The germline V and J ends were trimmed by 6 bases and 6 bases, with 11 bases remaining between them. Germline CDR1 MNHEY, CDR2 SVGAGI. Treatment of the sample: oral pan-JAK inhibitor, 5-10 mg twice daily.

This TCR was recovered from a human donor with alopecia areata. The specimen comprised CD4+ T cells sorted from blood, sampled at week 24, from a patient treated with tofacitinib. The rearrangement links TRBV6-5 to TRBJ2-2; possibly TRBD1 or TRBD2 for D (6 bases each). The CDR3 DNA is TGTGCCAGCAGGGAGGGGGTGGCCGGGGAGCTGTTTTTT. Its protein is CASREGVAGELFF.